This TCR beta chain stems from a study of cytomegalovirus exposure and HLA in healthy donors. A few counts support this clone. Its antigen is still unknown. The protocol was immunoSEQ multiplex PCR, while the TCRdb copy is restricted to in-frame clones and leaves out a portion. The sample has about 95,000 clones; 85% are singletons. Trimming stripped 1 base from V and 0 bases from J, with 15 bases between. The CDR3 is 17 residues long. Germline CDR1 reads MGHRA; CDR2 reads YSYEKL. Points from the study as a whole: The study recorded 160 or so TCR beta chains that were cytomegalovirus-associated. First-cohort TCR clusters tended to co-occur in the 130 or so validation repertoires, a later analysis found.

The donors were members of the validation cohort, which comprised about 120 subjects and was separate from the first cohort of 600 to 850 subjects. Specimen: PBMCs. The chain joins TRBV4-1 to TRBJ1-2; TRBD1 might be the D (6 bases). The source of this sequence is a man aged 18 to 29 in good health and CMV-seropositive. This chain's CDR3 is CASSQVRGTTANYGYTF. Written as DNA, the CDR3 is TGCGCCAGCAGCCAAGTGAGGGGGACGACGGCTAACTATGGCTACACCTTC.